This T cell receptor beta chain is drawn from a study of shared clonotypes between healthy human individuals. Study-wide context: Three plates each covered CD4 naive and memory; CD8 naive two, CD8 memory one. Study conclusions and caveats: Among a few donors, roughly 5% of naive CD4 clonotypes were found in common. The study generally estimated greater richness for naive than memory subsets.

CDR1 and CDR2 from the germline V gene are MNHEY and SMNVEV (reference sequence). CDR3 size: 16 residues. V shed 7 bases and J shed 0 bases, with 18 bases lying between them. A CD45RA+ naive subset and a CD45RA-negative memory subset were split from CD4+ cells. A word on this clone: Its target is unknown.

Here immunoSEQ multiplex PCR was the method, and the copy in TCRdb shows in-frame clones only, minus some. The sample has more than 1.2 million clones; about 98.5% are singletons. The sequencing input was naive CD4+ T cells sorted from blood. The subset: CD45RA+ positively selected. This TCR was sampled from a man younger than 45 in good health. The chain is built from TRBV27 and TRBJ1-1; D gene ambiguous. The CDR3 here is CASKIIGRGMNTEAFF. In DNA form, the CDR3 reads TGTGCCAGCAAAATAATAGGCCGAGGCATGAACACTGAAGCTTTCTTT.